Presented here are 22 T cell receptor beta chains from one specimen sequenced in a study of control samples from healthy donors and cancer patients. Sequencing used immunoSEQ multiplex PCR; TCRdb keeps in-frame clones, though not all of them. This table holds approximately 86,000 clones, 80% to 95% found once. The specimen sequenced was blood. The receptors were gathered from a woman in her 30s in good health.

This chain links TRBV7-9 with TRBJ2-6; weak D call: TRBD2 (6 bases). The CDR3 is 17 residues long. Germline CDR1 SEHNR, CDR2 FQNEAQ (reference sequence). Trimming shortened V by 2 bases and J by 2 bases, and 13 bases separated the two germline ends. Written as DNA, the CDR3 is TGTGCCAGCAGCTTACTAACGGGGGAGACTGGGGCCAACGTCCTGACTTTC. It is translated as CASSLLTGETGANVLTF.

The CDR3 region is CASSADRNTEAFF. CDR3 nucleotide sequence: TGTGCCAGCTCAGCTGACAGGAACACTGAAGCTTTCTTT. The V gene is TRBV18, the J gene TRBJ1-1; perhaps TRBD1 as D (5 bases). V lost 5 bases, J lost 1 base, and 8 bases lay in between. Germline V gene lookup returns CDR1 KGHSH and CDR2 LQKENI. CDR3 length equals 13 residues.

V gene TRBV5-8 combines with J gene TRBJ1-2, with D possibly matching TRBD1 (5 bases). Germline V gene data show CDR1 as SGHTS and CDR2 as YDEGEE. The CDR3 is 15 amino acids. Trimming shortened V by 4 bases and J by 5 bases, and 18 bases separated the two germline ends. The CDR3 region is CASSPRTPWPYGYTF. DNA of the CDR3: TGTGCCAGCAGCCCGCGGACACCGTGGCCTTATGGCTACACCTTC.

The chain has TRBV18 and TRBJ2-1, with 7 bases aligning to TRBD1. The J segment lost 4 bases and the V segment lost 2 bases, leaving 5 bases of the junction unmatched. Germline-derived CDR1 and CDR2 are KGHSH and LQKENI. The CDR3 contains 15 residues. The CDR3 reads CASSPNRDRYNEQFF. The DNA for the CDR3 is TGTGCCAGCTCACCAAACCGGGACAGATACAATGAGCAGTTCTTC.

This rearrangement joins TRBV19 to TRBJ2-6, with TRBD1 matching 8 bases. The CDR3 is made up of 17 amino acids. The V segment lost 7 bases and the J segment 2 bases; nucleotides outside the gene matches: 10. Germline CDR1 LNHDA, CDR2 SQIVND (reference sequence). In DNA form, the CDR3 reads TGTGCCAGTACCCCAAGCCAGGGGGCTGCTGGGGCCAACGTCCTGACTTTC. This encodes CASTPSQGAAGANVLTF.

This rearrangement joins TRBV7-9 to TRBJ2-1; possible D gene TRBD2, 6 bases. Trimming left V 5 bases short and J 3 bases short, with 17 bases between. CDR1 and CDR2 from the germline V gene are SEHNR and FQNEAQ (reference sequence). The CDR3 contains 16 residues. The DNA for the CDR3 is TGTGCCAGCAGCCCGCTAGGGGACTCTTACTACAATGAGCAGTTCTTC. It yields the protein CASSPLGDSYYNEQFF.

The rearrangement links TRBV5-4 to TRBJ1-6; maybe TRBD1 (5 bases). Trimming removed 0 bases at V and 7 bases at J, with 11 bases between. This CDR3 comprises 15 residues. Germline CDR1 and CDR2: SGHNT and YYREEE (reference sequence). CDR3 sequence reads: CASSLGGPKNSPLHF. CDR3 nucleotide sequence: TGTGCCAGCAGCTTGGGGGGACCTAAGAATTCACCCCTCCACTTT.

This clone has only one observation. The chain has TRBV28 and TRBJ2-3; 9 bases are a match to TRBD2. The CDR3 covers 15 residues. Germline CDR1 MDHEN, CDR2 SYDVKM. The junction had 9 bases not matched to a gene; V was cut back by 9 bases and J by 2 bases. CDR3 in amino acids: CARGVSGSLTDTQYF. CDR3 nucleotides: TGTGCCAGGGGGGTTAGCGGGAGTCTCACAGATACGCAGTATTTT.

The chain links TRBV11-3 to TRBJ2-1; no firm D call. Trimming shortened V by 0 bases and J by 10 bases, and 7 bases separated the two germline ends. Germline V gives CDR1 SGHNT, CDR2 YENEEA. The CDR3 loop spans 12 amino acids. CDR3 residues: CASSLDPSEQFF. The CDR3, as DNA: TGTGCCAGCAGCTTAGATCCGTCAGAGCAGTTCTTC.

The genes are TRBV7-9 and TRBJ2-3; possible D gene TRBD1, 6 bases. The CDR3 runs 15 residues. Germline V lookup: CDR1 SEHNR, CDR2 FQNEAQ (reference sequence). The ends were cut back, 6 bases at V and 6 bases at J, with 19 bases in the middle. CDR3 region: CASSSGQPNGDTQYF. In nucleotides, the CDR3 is TGTGCCAGCAGTTCCGGACAGCCCAATGGGGATACGCAGTATTTT.

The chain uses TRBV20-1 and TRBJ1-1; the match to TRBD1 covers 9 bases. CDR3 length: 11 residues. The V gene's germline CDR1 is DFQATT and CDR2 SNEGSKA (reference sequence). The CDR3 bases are TGCAGAGCCTGGGACAGGGACGGAGCTTTCTTT. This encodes CRAWDRDGAFF.

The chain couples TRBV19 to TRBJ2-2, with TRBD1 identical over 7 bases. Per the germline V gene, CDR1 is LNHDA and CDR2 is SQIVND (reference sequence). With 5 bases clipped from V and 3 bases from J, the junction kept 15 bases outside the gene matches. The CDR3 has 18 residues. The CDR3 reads CASSGRQQGRWDTGELFF. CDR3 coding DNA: TGTGCCAGTAGTGGCCGCCAACAGGGGCGATGGGACACCGGGGAGCTGTTTTTT.

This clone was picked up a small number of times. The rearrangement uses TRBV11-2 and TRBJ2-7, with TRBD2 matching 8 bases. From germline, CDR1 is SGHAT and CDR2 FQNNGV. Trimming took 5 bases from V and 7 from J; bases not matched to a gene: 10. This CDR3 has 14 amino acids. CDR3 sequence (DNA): TGTGCCAGCAGCAGGGGACTAGTGGAAGGAGAGCAGTACTTC. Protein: CASSRGLVEGEQYF. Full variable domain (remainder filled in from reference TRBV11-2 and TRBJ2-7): EAGVAQSPRYKIIEKRQSVAFWCNPISGHATLYWYQQILGQGPKLLIQFQNNGVVDDSQLPKDRFSAERLKGVDSTLKIQPAKLEDSAVYLCASSRGLVEGEQYFGPGTRLTVT.

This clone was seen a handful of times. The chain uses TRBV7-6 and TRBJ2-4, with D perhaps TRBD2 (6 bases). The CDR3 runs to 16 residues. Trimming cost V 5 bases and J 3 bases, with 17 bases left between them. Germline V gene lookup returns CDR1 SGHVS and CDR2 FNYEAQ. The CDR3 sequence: CASSRPLALVKNIQYF. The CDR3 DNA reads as TGTGCCAGCAGCCGCCCACTAGCTTTGGTCAAAAACATTCAGTACTTC. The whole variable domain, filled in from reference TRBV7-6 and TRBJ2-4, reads GAGVSQSPRYKVTKRGQDVALRCDPISGHVSLYWYRQALGQGPEFLTYFNYEAQQDKSGLPNDRFSAERPEGSISTLTIQRTEQRDSAMYRCASSRPLALVKNIQYFGAGTRLSVL.

Written as DNA, the CDR3 is TGTGCCAGCAGTTTACGACAGGGTGGTGCACCCCTCCACTTT. It codes for CASSLRQGGAPLHF. The chain carries TRBV28 and TRBJ1-6; 7 bases are shared with TRBD1. The CDR3 is 14 amino acids. V shed 2 bases, J shed 11 bases, and the junction held 6 bases outside the gene matches. From germline, CDR1 is MDHEN and CDR2 SYDVKM.

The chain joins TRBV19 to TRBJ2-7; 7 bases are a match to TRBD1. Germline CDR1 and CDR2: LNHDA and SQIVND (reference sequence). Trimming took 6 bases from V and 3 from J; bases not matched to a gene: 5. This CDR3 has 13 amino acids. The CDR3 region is CASSAGTDYEQYF. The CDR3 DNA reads TGTGCCAGTAGCGCCGGGACAGACTACGAGCAGTACTTC.

CDR3: CASSRRGPRSEKLFF. The CDR3 region has the DNA TGTGCCAGCAGCCGACGGGGTCCGCGTAGTGAAAAACTGTTTTTT. The chain uses TRBV28 and TRBJ1-4; no clear D gene. The CDR3 has 15 residues. Germline assignment: CDR1 MDHEN and CDR2 SYDVKM. V lost 6 bases, J lost 7 bases, and 18 bases lay in between.

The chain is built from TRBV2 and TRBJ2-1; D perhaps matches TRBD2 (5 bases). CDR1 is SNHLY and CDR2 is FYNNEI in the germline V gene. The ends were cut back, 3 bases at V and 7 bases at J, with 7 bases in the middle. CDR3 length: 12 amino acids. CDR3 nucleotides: TGTGCCAGCAGTGAGGCGGGTAATGAGCAGTTCTTC. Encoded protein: CASSEAGNEQFF.

The CDR3 coding sequence is TGTGCCAGCAGCTTTTTGGTTAGCGGGGGGACCTACGAGCAGTACTTC. Its translation is CASSFLVSGGTYEQYF. The chain has TRBV11-2 and TRBJ2-7; the match to TRBD2 covers 10 bases. CDR1 and CDR2 (germline): SGHAT, FQNNGV. The CDR3 is made up of 16 amino acids. Trimming removed 3 bases from V and 2 bases from J; junction bases left unmatched: 7.

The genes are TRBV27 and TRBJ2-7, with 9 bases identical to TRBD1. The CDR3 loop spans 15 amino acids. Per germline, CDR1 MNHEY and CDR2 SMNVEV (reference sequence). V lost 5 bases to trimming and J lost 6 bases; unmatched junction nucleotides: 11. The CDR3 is CASSPQGTGKGEQYF. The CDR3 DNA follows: TGTGCCAGCAGTCCCCAAGGGACAGGGAAAGGCGAGCAGTACTTC.

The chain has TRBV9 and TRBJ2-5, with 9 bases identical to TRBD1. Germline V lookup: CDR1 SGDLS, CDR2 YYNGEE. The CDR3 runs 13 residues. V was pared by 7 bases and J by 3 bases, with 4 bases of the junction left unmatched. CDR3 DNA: TGTGCCAGCGGCGGGACAGGGAAAGAGACCCAGTACTTC. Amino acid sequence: CASGGTGKETQYF. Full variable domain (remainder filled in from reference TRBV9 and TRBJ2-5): DSGVTQTPKHLITATGQRVTLRCSPRSGDLSVYWYQQSLDQGLQFLIQYYNGEERAKGNILERFSAQQFPDLHSELNLSSLELGDSALYFCASGGTGKETQYFGPGTRLLVL.

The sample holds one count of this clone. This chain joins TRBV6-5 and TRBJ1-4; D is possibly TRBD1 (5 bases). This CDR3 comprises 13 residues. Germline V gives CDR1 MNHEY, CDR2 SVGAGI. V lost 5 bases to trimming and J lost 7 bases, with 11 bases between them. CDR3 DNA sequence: TGTGCCAGCAGTAGGACATTGGCTGAAAAACTGTTTTTT. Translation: CASSRTLAEKLFF.